A selection of T cell receptor beta chains follows, all from one sample in a study of cytomegalovirus exposure and HLA in healthy donors. Using immunoSEQ multiplex PCR, the repertoire was profiled, and TCRdb retains in-frame clones only, with some absent. Of 150,000 to 200,000 clones detected, around four fifths appear once; the ten largest clones hold around 4.3%. The material sequenced was PBMCs. All receptors derive from a man aged 50 or older in good health and CMV-seropositive. The CDR3 runs from the conserved cysteine through the conserved F or W. The D gene is left open where the match is weak. Rows may omit the clone size; those that give it use once, few, many or a size class.

v_call	clone_size	j_call	d_call	cdr3_aa	cdr3_nt
TRBV7-9	NA	TRBJ2-1	TRBD2	CASRDTSGGDNEQFF	TGTGCCAGCAGGGATACTAGCGGGGGAGACAATGAGCAGTTCTTC
TRBV6-5	once	TRBJ1-4	TRBD1	CASSPGQAYEKLFF	TGTGCCAGCAGCCCGGGACAGGCTTATGAAAAACTGTTTTTT
TRBV19	NA	TRBJ1-4	NA	CASSIARGNEKLFF	TGTGCCAGTAGTATAGCCCGGGGTAATGAAAAACTGTTTTTT
TRBV9	NA	TRBJ2-3	TRBD1	CASSVTGTGVDTQYF	TGTGCCAGCAGCGTCACTGGGACAGGGGTAGATACGCAGTATTTT
TRBV28	NA	TRBJ2-5	TRBD2	CASSPYSGRAGETQYF	TGTGCCAGCAGTCCTTATAGCGGGAGGGCCGGGGAGACCCAGTACTTC
TRBV5-6	once	TRBJ1-5	TRBD1	CASSLRTGGSSNQPQHF	TGTGCCAGCAGCCTCAGGACAGGGGGATCCAGCAATCAGCCCCAGCATTTT
TRBV5-1	NA	TRBJ2-7	NA	CASRRDYEQYF	TGCGCCAGCAGGCGAGATTACGAGCAGTACTTC
TRBV9	NA	TRBJ2-1	TRBD2	CASSVEAGAYNEQFF	TGTGCCAGCAGCGTTGAAGCGGGAGCATACAATGAGCAGTTCTTC
TRBV7-6	NA	TRBJ2-7	NA	CASSSVTVGEQYF	TGTGCCAGCAGCTCGGTGACAGTCGGCGAGCAGTACTTC
TRBV28	NA	TRBJ2-7	TRBD1	CASSSGGRDEQYF	TGTGCCAGCAGTTCAGGGGGCCGGGACGAGCAGTACTTC
TRBV27	once	TRBJ1-5	NA	CASSFRGTAYSNQPQHF	TGTGCCAGCAGTTTTAGGGGAACCGCCTATAGCAATCAGCCCCAGCATTTT
TRBV7-9	NA	TRBJ1-4	NA	CSSSLPLTELFF	TGTTCCAGCAGCTTACCCTTAACGGAACTGTTTTTT
TRBV6-6	NA	TRBJ1-5	NA	CASFSGVNQPQHF	TGTGCCAGCTTCAGCGGAGTCAATCAGCCCCAGCATTTT
TRBV6-1	NA	TRBJ2-3	NA	CASSEAGSGFGTDTQYF	TGTGCCAGCAGTGAAGCAGGATCAGGGTTCGGCACAGATACGCAGTATTTT
TRBV5-6	NA	TRBJ1-2	NA	CASSLVSGGWHGYTF	TGTGCCAGCAGCTTGGTATCGGGAGGGTGGCATGGCTACACCTTC
TRBV5-4	once	TRBJ2-5	TRBD1	CASGGQGAETQYF	TGTGCCAGCGGGGGACAGGGGGCAGAGACCCAGTACTTC
TRBV14	NA	TRBJ1-1	NA	CASSQDRAGAAFF	TGTGCCAGCAGCCAAGATCGGGCGGGGGCAGCTTTCTTT
TRBV10-3	few	TRBJ2-7	NA	CAISESAYEQYF	TGTGCCATCAGTGAGTCGGCTTACGAGCAGTACTTC
TRBV7-7	NA	TRBJ2-7	TRBD1	CASSLMPGQGYEQYF	TGTGCCAGCAGCTTGATGCCGGGACAGGGCTACGAGCAGTACTTC
TRBV2	NA	TRBJ2-5	NA	CASSESGVRETQYF	TGTGCCAGCAGTGAATCGGGGGTGCGGGAGACCCAGTACTTC
TRBV5-6	once	TRBJ2-1	TRBD2	CASSPRPSGRPDEQFF	TGTGCCAGCAGCCCGCGCCCTAGCGGGAGGCCAGATGAGCAGTTCTTC
TRBV14	NA	TRBJ2-6	TRBD2	CASSQDRGTSGIPGANVLTF	TGTGCCAGCAGCCAAGATCGCGGCACTAGCGGGATTCCTGGGGCCAACGTCCTGACTTTC
TRBV27	NA	TRBJ2-1	NA	CASSLGQSIYNEQFF	TGTGCCAGCAGTTTAGGGCAGTCGATTTACAATGAGCAGTTCTTC
TRBV14	NA	TRBJ2-7	TRBD1	CASSQGQGMYEQYF	TGTGCCAGCAGCCAGGGACAGGGAATGTACGAGCAGTACTTC
TRBV19	NA	TRBJ1-5	NA	CASSILTGYSNQPQHF	TGTGCCAGTAGTATATTGACGGGGTATAGCAATCAGCCCCAGCATTTT
TRBV4-3	NA	TRBJ1-2	NA	CASSQARGYGYTF	TGCGCCAGCAGCCAAGCGAGAGGTTATGGCTACACCTTC
TRBV5-6	NA	TRBJ2-5	TRBD2	CASSSTSGALETQYF	TGTGCCAGCAGCTCAACTAGCGGGGCCCTTGAGACCCAGTACTTC
TRBV6-5	NA	TRBJ2-7	TRBD1	CASSTPADRGYEQYF	TGTGCCAGCAGTACACCCGCAGACAGGGGCTACGAGCAGTACTTC
TRBV9	once	TRBJ1-1	NA	CASSAFMNTEAFF	TGTGCCAGCAGCGCGTTTATGAACACTGAAGCTTTCTTT
TRBV28	NA	TRBJ1-2	NA	CASSFPGNYGYTF	TGTGCCAGCAGTTTCCCAGGAAACTATGGCTACACCTTC
TRBV30	NA	TRBJ1-4	NA	CAWSGRGGINEKLFF	TGTGCCTGGAGTGGACGAGGGGGAATTAATGAAAAACTGTTTTTT
TRBV7-6	few	TRBJ2-3	NA	CASSLGTVTSTDTQYF	TGTGCCAGCAGCTTAGGGACTGTAACTAGCACAGATACGCAGTATTTT
TRBV27	NA	TRBJ2-1	TRBD2	CASSLWTSGGLNEQFF	TGTGCCAGCAGTTTATGGACTAGCGGGGGCTTAAATGAGCAGTTCTTC
TRBV10-3	NA	TRBJ2-3	TRBD2	CAISVTSGGASNTQYF	TGTGCCATCAGCGTCACTAGCGGGGGGGCCTCGAATACGCAGTATTTT
TRBV29-1	NA	TRBJ1-2	TRBD1	CSVEKDRGYGYTF	TGCAGCGTTGAAAAGGACAGGGGCTATGGCTACACCTTC
TRBV4-3	NA	TRBJ2-1	TRBD2	CASSQAPSGVSYNEQFF	TGCGCCAGCAGCCAAGCTCCTAGCGGGGTCTCCTACAATGAGCAGTTCTTC
TRBV28	NA	TRBJ1-2	NA	CASSTPQGNYGYTF	TGTGCCAGCAGTACACCGCAGGGGAACTATGGCTACACCTTC
TRBV30	NA	TRBJ1-1	NA	CAWSVRGGTEAFF	TGTGCCTGGAGTGTACGGGGGGGCACTGAAGCTTTCTTT
TRBV15	NA	TRBJ2-6	NA	CATSGQALYSGANVLTF	TGTGCCACCAGCGGCCAGGCGCTCTACTCTGGGGCCAACGTCCTGACTTTC
TRBV28	NA	TRBJ1-2	NA	CASSLVGAYGYTF	TGTGCCAGCAGTTTAGTAGGGGCCTATGGCTACACCTTC
TRBV7-8	NA	TRBJ2-7	TRBD1	CASSPPGQGPYEQYF	TGTGCCAGCAGCCCACCGGGACAGGGTCCCTACGAGCAGTACTTC
TRBV30	NA	TRBJ2-7	NA	CAWSQGRFYEQYF	TGTGCCTGGAGTCAGGGGCGTTTCTACGAGCAGTACTTC
TRBV5-1	once	TRBJ2-1	TRBD2	CASSLAEVQRERAEQFF	TGCGCCAGCAGCTTGGCCGAGGTCCAGCGGGAGAGGGCTGAGCAGTTCTTC
TRBV6-1	NA	TRBJ2-7	TRBD2	CASSDPSRGGSEQYF	TGTGCCAGCAGTGATCCGTCCCGGGGGGGCAGCGAGCAGTACTTC
TRBV18	NA	TRBJ2-1	TRBD2	CASRGGEQFF	TGTGCCAGCCGGGGGGGTGAGCAGTTCTTC
TRBV5-4	NA	TRBJ1-4	TRBD1	CAGGNRGNEKLFF	TGTGCCGGAGGAAACAGGGGCAATGAAAAACTGTTTTTT
TRBV7-4	NA	TRBJ2-7	TRBD1	CASSVQTGGLWGYEQYF	TGTGCCAGCAGCGTACAGACAGGGGGACTGTGGGGTTACGAGCAGTACTTC
TRBV5-1	few	TRBJ2-7	TRBD2	CASSREGGYEQYF	TGCGCCAGCAGCCGGGAGGGAGGATACGAGCAGTACTTC
TRBV7-9	NA	TRBJ1-4	NA	CASSQGQINEKLFF	TGTGCCAGCAGCCAAGGACAGATTAATGAAAAACTGTTTTTT
TRBV11-2	NA	TRBJ2-5	NA	CASSASGGKETQYF	TGTGCCAGCAGCGCATCTGGGGGGAAAGAGACCCAGTACTTC
TRBV2	NA	TRBJ1-1	TRBD1	CASSEDRGHFQAFF	TGTGCCAGCAGTGAAGACAGGGGGCATTTTCAAGCTTTCTTT
TRBV6-5	NA	TRBJ2-1	NA	CASSRSSVSYNEQFF	TGTGCCAGCAGTCGATCTTCGGTTTCCTACAATGAGCAGTTCTTC